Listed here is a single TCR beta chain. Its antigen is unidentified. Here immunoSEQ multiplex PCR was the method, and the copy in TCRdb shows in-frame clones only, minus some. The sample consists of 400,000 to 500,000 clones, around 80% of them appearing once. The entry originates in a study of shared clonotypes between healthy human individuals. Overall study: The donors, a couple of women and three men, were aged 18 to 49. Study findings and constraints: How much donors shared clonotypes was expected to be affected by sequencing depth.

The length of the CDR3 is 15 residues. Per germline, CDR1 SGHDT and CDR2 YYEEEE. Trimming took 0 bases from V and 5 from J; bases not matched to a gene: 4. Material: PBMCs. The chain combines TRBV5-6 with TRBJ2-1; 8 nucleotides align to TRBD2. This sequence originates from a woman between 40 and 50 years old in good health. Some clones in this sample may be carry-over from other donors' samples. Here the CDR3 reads CASSLGTSGNNEQFF. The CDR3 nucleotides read TGTGCCAGCAGCTTGGGTACTAGCGGAAACAATGAGCAGTTCTTC.